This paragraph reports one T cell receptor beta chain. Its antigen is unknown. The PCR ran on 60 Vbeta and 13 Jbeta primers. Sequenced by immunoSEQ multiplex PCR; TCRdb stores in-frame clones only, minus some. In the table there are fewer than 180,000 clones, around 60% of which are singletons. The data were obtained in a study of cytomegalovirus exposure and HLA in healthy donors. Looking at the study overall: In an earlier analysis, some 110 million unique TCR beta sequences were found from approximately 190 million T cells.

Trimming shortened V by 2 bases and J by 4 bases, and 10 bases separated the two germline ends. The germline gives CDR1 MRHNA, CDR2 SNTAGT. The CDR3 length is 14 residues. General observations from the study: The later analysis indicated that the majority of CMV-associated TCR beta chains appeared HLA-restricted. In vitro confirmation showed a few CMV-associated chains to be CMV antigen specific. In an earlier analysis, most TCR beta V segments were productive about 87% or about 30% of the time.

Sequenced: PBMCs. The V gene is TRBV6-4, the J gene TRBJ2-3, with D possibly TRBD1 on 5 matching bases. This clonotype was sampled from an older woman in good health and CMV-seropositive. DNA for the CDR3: TGTGCCAGCAGTGACCCGACAGTCTCAGATACGCAGTATTTT. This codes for CASSDPTVSDTQYF.